This TCR beta chain derives from a study of preoperative IRX-2 immunotherapy in early breast cancer. This CDR3 is 14 amino acids long. Germline-derived CDR1 and CDR2 are SGHNT and YENEEA. V shed 8 bases, J shed 9 bases, and the junction held 12 bases outside the gene matches. Stated treatment: preoperative locoregional IRX-2 cytokine immunotherapy. Preoperative locoregional IRX-2 cytokine immunotherapy was tested in the phase Ib source study. Method: immunoSEQ multiplex PCR; TCRdb's copy keeps in-frame clones and lacks some. The table lists 20,000 to 30,000 clones, roughly 80% of them singletons, with around 6.5% in the top ten.

The source was lymph node tissue, collected after IRX-2 immunotherapy. The chain combines TRBV11-3 with TRBJ2-1, with TRBD2 identical over 8 bases. The source is a human donor with breast cancer. CDR3 in amino acids: CASGIRAGVGEQFF. DNA for the CDR3: TGTGCCAGCGGCATAAGAGCGGGAGTGGGTGAGCAGTTCTTC.